The 21 T cell receptor beta chains below all came from one sample that was sequenced in a study of control samples from healthy donors and cancer patients. Sequenced by immunoSEQ multiplex PCR; TCRdb stores in-frame clones only, minus some. The sample includes 95,000 to 150,000 clones, more than 75% of them seen just once. The sequencing input was blood. The receptors stem from a man between 25 and 39 years old in good health.

The V gene is TRBV27, the J gene TRBJ2-1, with 7 positions matching TRBD2. Germline CDR1 reads MNHEY; CDR2 reads SMNVEV (reference sequence). V lost 0 bases to trimming and J lost 3 bases; unmatched junction nucleotides: 8. This CDR3 region has 17 residues. CDR3 loop: CASSLSPWVAGYNEQFF. CDR3 DNA sequence: TGTGCCAGCAGTTTATCCCCTTGGGTAGCGGGCTACAATGAGCAGTTCTTC.

The chain links TRBV18 to TRBJ2-1; 9 bases are a match to TRBD2. The CDR3 has 17 amino acids. Germline CDR1 is KGHSH and CDR2 is LQKENI. With V trimmed by 3 bases and J by 7 bases, 13 bases remained unmatched. The CDR3 nucleotides read TGTGCCAGCTCACCGATCTTACGCGCGGGGGGGAAGAATGAGCAGTTCTTC. Residues: CASSPILRAGGKNEQFF.

The genes are TRBV3-1 (or the pseudogene TRBV3-2) and TRBJ2-4; D gene unclear. Trimming removed 0 bases from V and 9 bases from J, with 3 bases in between. The CDR3 runs 11 residues. Germline lookup yields CDR1 LGHDT and CDR2 YNNKEL (reference sequence). CDR3 sequence: CASSQDVIQYF. The CDR3, as DNA: TGTGCCAGCAGCCAAGATGTCATTCAGTACTTC.

V and J are TRBV18 and TRBJ1-5, with 7 bases lining up with TRBD1. Germline CDR1 KGHSH, CDR2 LQKENI. The CDR3 covers 20 residues. V lost 4 bases to trimming and J lost 1 base; unmatched junction nucleotides: 19. CDR3 in DNA: TGTGCCAGCTCACGTCATCGGGGCACAGGGGAGGGTAACAGCAATCAGCCCCAGCATTTT. It translates to CASSRHRGTGEGNSNQPQHF.

This clone showed up just a few times. The rearrangement links TRBV14 to TRBJ1-1, with a weak D call TRBD1 (5 bases). Trimming stripped 4 bases from V and 6 bases from J, with 15 bases between. This CDR3 region has 14 residues. Per the germline V gene, CDR1 is SGHDN and CDR2 is FVKESK. The CDR3 reads CASSLSSTRAEAFF. DNA for the CDR3: TGTGCCAGCAGCCTCAGCTCCACCAGGGCTGAAGCTTTCTTT.

This clone is deemed medium-sized (0.01 to 0.1%). The gene calls are TRBV9 and TRBJ2-7, with TRBD1 matching over 10 bases. This CDR3 region has 14 residues. After removal of 4 bases from V and 5 bases from J, the junction contained 6 bases not matched to a gene. Germline V gene data show CDR1 as SGDLS and CDR2 as YYNGEE. The CDR3 reads CASSPRDRGNEQYF. CDR3 nucleotide sequence: TGTGCCAGCAGCCCCCGGGACAGGGGAAACGAGCAGTACTTC. The whole variable domain, remainder taken from reference TRBV9 and TRBJ2-7, is DSGVTQTPKHLITATGQRVTLRCSPRSGDLSVYWYQQSLDQGLQFLIQYYNGEERAKGNILERFSAQQFPDLHSELNLSSLELGDSALYFCASSPRDRGNEQYFGPGTRLTVT.

The chain combines TRBV7-3 with TRBJ2-2, with D perhaps matching TRBD1 (6 bases). The CDR3 consists of 16 residues. V was pared by 1 base and J by 6 bases, with 15 bases between. The germline CDR1 and CDR2 sequences are SGHTA and FQGTGA. CDR3 region: CASSLIPSQGAGELFF. CDR3 in DNA: TGTGCCAGCAGCTTAATTCCGTCACAGGGTGCCGGGGAGCTGTTTTTT.

The chain is built from TRBV5-5 and TRBJ2-2; D gene ambiguous. Trimming took off 6 bases at V and 4 bases at J, with 10 bases between the two ends. The CDR3 covers 13 residues. Germline-derived CDR1 and CDR2 are SGHKS and YYEKEE (reference sequence). The CDR3 loop reads CASTPIGTGELFF. CDR3 in DNA: TGTGCCAGCACCCCGATAGGCACCGGGGAGCTGTTTTTT.

The chain is built from TRBV27 and TRBJ1-5; D gene uncertain. The CDR3 totals 13 residues. V shed 0 bases and J shed 3 bases, with 3 bases lying between them. Per the germline V gene, CDR1 is MNHEY and CDR2 is SMNVEV (reference sequence). CDR3 sequence: CASSLSHNQPQHF. The CDR3 region has the DNA TGTGCCAGCAGTTTATCCCACAATCAGCCCCAGCATTTT.

In DNA, the CDR3 is TGTGCCAGCAGCTTTTTCGGGGGCAGGTATTTT. Amino acid sequence: CASSFFGGRYF. This chain connects TRBV11-3 to TRBJ2-3; tentatively, D is TRBD1 or TRBD2 (6 bases each). The CDR3 spans 11 residues. CDR1 SGHNT and CDR2 YENEEA come from the germline V gene. V gave up 3 bases and J gave up 14 bases, with 12 bases separating them. The whole variable domain, remainder taken from reference TRBV11-3 and TRBJ2-3, is EAGVVQSPRYKIIEKKQPVAFWCNPISGHNTLYWYLQNLGQGPELLIRYENEEAVDDSQLPKDRFSAERLKGVDSTLKIQPAELGDSAVYLCASSFFGGRYFGPGTRLTVL.

This clone showed up just once. The genes are TRBV30 and TRBJ1-2; 11 bases line up with TRBD1. The trim removed 5 bases at V and 8 bases at J, leaving 10 bases unmatched. Germline values: CDR1 GTSNPN, CDR2 SVGIG (reference sequence). The CDR3 extends over 14 amino acids. CDR3 protein: CAWDRDRGVNGYTF. The CDR3 bases are TGTGCCTGGGACCGGGACAGGGGGGTGAACGGCTACACCTTC.

The V and J genes are TRBV28 and TRBJ1-4, with D hard to call. V shed 2 bases and J shed 6 bases, with 10 bases lying between them. CDR1 MDHEN and CDR2 SYDVKM come from the germline V gene. CDR3 length: 14 amino acids. The CDR3 protein is CASSLEASDEKLFF. CDR3 DNA: TGTGCCAGCAGTTTAGAAGCGTCTGATGAAAAACTGTTTTTT.

The J gene is TRBJ1-1, the V gene TRBV7-9; tentatively, D is TRBD1 (6 bases). The ends were cut back, 2 bases at V and 7 bases at J, with 17 bases in the middle. From germline, CDR1 is SEHNR and CDR2 FQNEAQ (reference sequence). The CDR3 is 15 residues long. The chain's CDR3 is CASSLSRVQGHEAFF. CDR3 DNA: TGTGCCAGCAGCTTAAGCAGAGTACAGGGCCATGAAGCTTTCTTT.

This clone has just one count. The CDR3 spells CAIRGGRRTEAFF. The CDR3 bases are TGTGCCATCCGAGGGGGTAGGCGGACTGAAGCTTTCTTT. The rearrangement uses TRBV28 and TRBJ1-1; the D gene is possibly TRBD1 (6 bases). Deletions cut 10 bases from V and 5 bases from J, with 17 bases between. The CDR3 covers 13 residues. Germline CDR1 is MDHEN and CDR2 is SYDVKM.

The gene calls are TRBV9 and TRBJ2-2, with a weak D call TRBD2 (5 bases). The CDR3 consists of 15 residues. Germline V CDR1 and CDR2: SGDLS, YYNGEE. V was pared by 0 bases and J by 3 bases, with 9 bases between. The CDR3 sequence is CASSVESGYTGELFF. The CDR3 DNA follows: TGTGCCAGCAGCGTAGAGAGCGGCTACACCGGGGAGCTGTTTTTT.

The V call is TRBV2, the J call TRBJ2-7, with 10 nucleotides matching TRBD1. Germline CDR1 reads SNHLY; CDR2 reads FYNNEI. The CDR3 consists of 15 residues. With 4 bases clipped from V and 3 bases from J, the junction kept 6 bases outside the gene matches. CDR3 bases: TGTGCCAGCAGTGTCGCTCGGACAGGGGGCTACGAGCAGTACTTC. Protein sequence: CASSVARTGGYEQYF.

This rearrangement joins TRBV18 to TRBJ1-1, with TRBD1 matching 9 bases. Unmatched junction bases numbered 6, after V lost 2 bases and J lost 8 bases. The CDR3 is 14 amino acids. In germline, CDR1 is KGHSH, CDR2 LQKENI. CDR3 region: CASSPSTGGLEAFF. CDR3 nucleotides: TGTGCCAGCTCACCATCAACAGGGGGCCTGGAAGCTTTCTTT.

The rearrangement joins TRBV4-1 to TRBJ1-2; TRBD1 matches 8 bases. CDR1 and CDR2 from the germline V gene are MGHRA and YSYEKL. Trimming at V came to 0 bases and at J to 0 bases, leaving 6 bases not matched to a gene. The CDR3 is 17 amino acids. CDR3 residues: CASSQERTGQTNYGYTF. In DNA form, the CDR3 reads TGCGCCAGCAGCCAAGAAAGGACAGGGCAAACTAACTATGGCTACACCTTC.

The genes are TRBV9 and TRBJ2-2, with D maybe TRBD1 (6 bases). Trimming removed 3 bases at V and 4 bases at J, with 7 bases between. Germline-derived CDR1 and CDR2 are SGDLS and YYNGEE. This CDR3 contains 13 residues. The CDR3 is CASSGGRTGELFF. The CDR3 bases are TGTGCCAGCAGCGGGGGGCGCACCGGGGAGCTGTTTTTT. Based on the CDR3 plus reference TRBV9 and TRBJ2-2, the full variable domain is DSGVTQTPKHLITATGQRVTLRCSPRSGDLSVYWYQQSLDQGLQFLIQYYNGEERAKGNILERFSAQQFPDLHSELNLSSLELGDSALYFCASSGGRTGELFFGEGSRLTVL.

V and J are TRBV3-1 (or the pseudogene TRBV3-2) and TRBJ2-5; 9 nucleotides align to TRBD2. V trimming: 7 bases; J trimming: 5 bases; junction bases outside the gene matches: 2. Germline V lookup: CDR1 LGHDT, CDR2 YNNKEL (reference sequence). The CDR3 loop spans 12 amino acids. CDR3 DNA: TGTGCCAGCATGAGCGGGGGGGAGACCCAGTACTTC. This sequence encodes CASMSGGETQYF.

This clone appeared a few times. The chain carries TRBV6-5 and TRBJ2-1, with D perhaps TRBD2 (6 bases). The V end lost 6 bases, the J end lost 7 bases, and 16 bases lay between the germline ends. The V gene's germline CDR1 is MNHEY and CDR2 SVGAGI. This CDR3 region has 14 residues. The CDR3 loop reads CASSGAGIVNEQFF. For the CDR3, the DNA is TGTGCCAGCAGCGGGGCGGGGATTGTGAATGAGCAGTTCTTC.